This TCR beta chain derives from a study of blood T cell repertoires in COVID-19. Background on the study: Sites across the United States, Italy and Spain contributed samples from acute and convalescent COVID-19. PBMCs, B-cell-depleted T cells, or T cells were the source of the cDNA or gDNA that made up the material.

Germline CDR1 SGHVS, CDR2 FNYEAQ. This CDR3 has 17 residues. J was trimmed by 3 bases and V by 2 bases; bases with no gene match: 9. Generated by immunoSEQ multiplex PCR, the TCRdb table keeps only in-frame clones and is missing some. The table has about 250,000 clones, around 83% seen once. Sequencing used peripheral blood. This receptor was identified in a man in his forties or fifties with active or convalescent COVID-19. The rearrangement uses TRBV7-6 and TRBJ1-3; TRBD1 agrees at 8 bases. The CDR3 spells CASSLSNRGTVGNTIYF. The DNA of the CDR3 is TGTGCCAGCAGCTTATCGAACAGGGGGACTGTTGGAAACACCATATATTTT.